A selection of T cell receptor beta chains follows, all from one sample in a study of T cell responses to AZD1222 COVID-19 vaccine. TCRdb keeps only in-frame clones here, not all; method: immunoSEQ multiplex PCR. The sample holds 210,000 or so clones; about 94% are singletons and the top ten take approximately 1.7%. The sample here was peripheral blood, taken 28 days after the second dose of the MenACWY control vaccine. All receptors come from an adult who received the MenACWY meningococcal vaccine as a control. Each CDR3 is given with its conserved first and last residue. Each record gives: D gene, J gene, clone size, V gene, CDR3 protein, CDR3 DNA. The D gene is left open where the match is weak. The listing skips clone size in some rows; elsewhere it reads once, few, many or a size class.

NA	TRBJ2-1	NA	TRBV7-8	CASSLGGIGSYNEQFF	TGTGCCAGCAGCTTAGGGGGGATTGGTTCCTACAATGAGCAGTTCTTC
NA	TRBJ1-2	NA	TRBV6-5	CASSQGTGYTF	TGTGCCAGCAGTCAGGGGACTGGCTACACCTTC
NA	TRBJ2-1	NA	TRBV7-9	CASSLSDSTYNEQFF	TGTGCCAGCAGCTTGTCGGACTCTACCTACAATGAGCAGTTCTTC
TRBD2	TRBJ2-3	NA	TRBV4-3	CASSQDILAGGRTDTQYF	TGCGCCAGCAGCCAAGATATCCTAGCGGGGGGGAGGACAGATACGCAGTATTTT
TRBD1	TRBJ1-5	NA	TRBV10-3	CAISEQGVQPQHF	TGTGCCATCAGTGAGCAGGGGGTTCAGCCCCAGCATTTT
NA	TRBJ2-4	NA	TRBV7-9	CASSNREAKNIQYF	TGTGCCAGCAGCAACCGAGAGGCCAAAAACATTCAGTACTTC
NA	TRBJ1-5	NA	TRBV7-8	CASSLVPLYNTGNQPQHF	TGTGCCAGCAGCTTAGTCCCCCTTTACAACACAGGGAATCAGCCCCAGCATTTT
NA	TRBJ1-1	NA	TRBV6-5	CASLGGPSAEAFF	TGTGCCAGCTTGGGAGGGCCTTCGGCTGAAGCTTTCTTT
TRBD1	TRBJ1-4	NA	TRBV30	CAWGQGKKLFF	TGTGCCTGGGGACAGGGGAAGAAACTGTTTTTT
NA	TRBJ1-1	NA	TRBV6-5	CASSRQRNTEAFF	TGTGCCAGCAGTCGACAGAGGAACACTGAAGCTTTCTTT
NA	TRBJ1-1	NA	TRBV27	CASSSGPLGEAFF	TGTGCCAGCAGCTCTGGACCCTTAGGTGAAGCTTTCTTT
NA	TRBJ1-1	NA	TRBV2	CASSRSVGSPTEAFF	TGTGCCAGCAGCCGATCGGTGGGGTCCCCCACTGAAGCTTTCTTT
TRBD1	TRBJ2-4	NA	TRBV5-4	CASSSGTEGRLAKNIQYF	TGTGCCAGCAGCTCCGGGACAGAGGGAAGACTAGCCAAAAACATTCAGTACTTC
NA	TRBJ2-7	NA	TRBV5-6	CASSFTGGDEQYF	TGTGCCAGCAGCTTCACAGGAGGAGACGAGCAGTACTTC
TRBD2	TRBJ2-2	NA	TRBV11-3	CASSPRLAGGLASTGELFF	TGTGCCAGCAGCCCACGACTAGCGGGGGGTTTGGCGAGCACCGGGGAGCTGTTTTTT
TRBD1	TRBJ2-7	NA	TRBV9	CASSVDQGAYEQYF	TGTGCCAGCAGCGTAGATCAGGGGGCGTACGAGCAGTACTTC
NA	TRBJ1-2	NA	TRBV5-4	CASSLALEYGYTF	TGTGCCAGCAGCTTGGCCCTGGAATATGGCTACACCTTC
TRBD1	TRBJ1-6	NA	TRBV28	CASRKGTGSRGTLHF	TGTGCCAGTCGAAAAGGGACAGGCTCTAGGGGAACCCTCCACTTT
NA	TRBJ1-1	NA	TRBV6-5	CASRRTSEAFF	TGTGCCAGCAGGAGGACTTCGGAAGCTTTCTTT
NA	TRBJ2-1	NA	TRBV12-3/TRBV12-4	CASSLRQNNEQFF	TGTGCCAGCAGTCTCCGACAGAACAATGAGCAGTTCTTC
NA	TRBJ2-2	NA	TRBV19	CASSIVRGGELFF	TGTGCCAGTAGTATAGTGAGAGGCGGGGAGCTGTTTTTT
NA	TRBJ1-1	once	TRBV27	CASRKHPGAGVTEAFF	TGTGCCAGCAGGAAACATCCGGGGGCAGGCGTCACTGAAGCTTTCTTT
NA	TRBJ2-7	NA	TRBV10-3	CAISESVGEQYF	TGTGCCATCAGTGAGTCGGTGGGCGAGCAGTACTTC
NA	TRBJ1-5	NA	TRBV28	CASSLPGGVSNQPQHF	TGTGCCAGCAGTTTGCCCGGTGGGGTGAGCAATCAGCCCCAGCATTTT
TRBD1	TRBJ1-6	NA	TRBV30	CAWSGTGASPLHF	TGTGCCTGGAGCGGGACAGGGGCATCACCCCTCCACTTT
TRBD2	TRBJ2-5	NA	TRBV6-5	CASSYDGLAGETQYF	TGTGCCAGCAGTTATGATGGGTTAGCGGGAGAGACCCAGTACTTC
NA	TRBJ1-5	NA	TRBV9	CASSADSYSNQPQHF	TGTGCCAGCAGCGCGGACAGCTATAGCAATCAGCCCCAGCATTTT
TRBD2	TRBJ2-2	NA	TRBV5-1	CASSSGTSGVGTGELFF	TGCGCCAGCAGCTCCGGGACTAGCGGGGTCGGCACCGGGGAGCTGTTTTTT
NA	TRBJ2-7	NA	TRBV10-3	CAIRAGNQGGNYEQYF	TGTGCCATCAGAGCCGGGAACCAGGGCGGGAACTACGAGCAGTACTTC
NA	TRBJ2-7	once	TRBV6-5	CASSSARVGEQYF	TGTGCCAGCAGTTCTGCCAGGGTGGGCGAGCAGTACTTC
NA	TRBJ2-1	NA	TRBV9	CASSVATTVVNEQFF	TGTGCCAGCAGCGTAGCTACGACAGTGGTCAATGAGCAGTTCTTC
NA	TRBJ2-1	once	TRBV5-6	CASSPVMAGNVYNEQFF	TGTGCCAGCAGCCCTGTGATGGCAGGTAATGTCTACAATGAGCAGTTCTTC
NA	TRBJ1-1	once	TRBV2	CASKRETEAFF	TGTGCCAGCAAACGGGAAACTGAAGCTTTCTTT
TRBD2	TRBJ2-3	NA	TRBV3-1/TRBV3-2	CASSQKGTSGFPRTDTQYF	TGTGCCAGCAGCCAAAAGGGGACTAGCGGGTTCCCCCGCACAGATACGCAGTATTTT
NA	TRBJ1-1	NA	TRBV19	CASSSTGPNTEAFF	TGTGCCAGTAGTTCGACAGGACCGAACACTGAAGCTTTCTTT
NA	TRBJ2-1	NA	TRBV6-5	CASSWAGEHNEQFF	TGTGCCAGCAGTTGGGCCGGGGAACACAATGAGCAGTTCTTC
NA	TRBJ2-7	NA	TRBV27	CASRGGKREQYF	TGTGCCAGCAGAGGGGGGAAGCGGGAGCAGTACTTC
NA	TRBJ2-1	NA	TRBV30	CAWCAGNNEQFF	TGTGCCTGGTGTGCGGGGAACAATGAGCAGTTCTTC
NA	TRBJ1-4	NA	TRBV28	CASSRDAGGEKLFF	TGTGCCAGCAGTAGGGACGCCGGAGGCGAAAAACTGTTTTTT
NA	TRBJ2-7	NA	TRBV7-9	CASSLVGGYEQYF	TGTGCCAGCAGCTTAGTAGGGGGCTACGAGCAGTACTTC
NA	TRBJ1-1	NA	TRBV5-5	CASSLLMNTEAFF	TGTGCCAGCAGCTTGCTTATGAACACTGAAGCTTTCTTT
NA	TRBJ1-5	NA	TRBV6-1	CASSEAVAGNQPQHF	TGTGCCAGCAGTGAAGCGGTGGCAGGCAATCAGCCCCAGCATTTT